The 14 T cell receptor beta chains below come from one sample, sequenced in a study of T cells after yellow fever vaccination. TCRdb re-derived calls from the 5' RACE reads in MiXCR, one entry per CDR3 protein. The sample consists of 110,000 or so distinct CDR3 sequences, 7.2% of them appearing once. The material sequenced was CD4+ T cells sorted from PBMCs, taken roughly 45 days after the first yellow fever vaccination. The receptors stem from a man younger than 35 who received the YFV17D yellow fever vaccine.

This clonotype was counted ten times or more. The chain has TRBV4-2 and TRBJ2-3; D may be TRBD2 (5 bases). V lost 0 bases and J 9 bases, leaving 7 bases between the germline ends. Per germline, CDR1 LGHNA and CDR2 YNFKEQ. The CDR3 extends over 12 amino acids. CDR3 sequence: CASSQDGKTQYF. The CDR3 bases are TGTGCCAGCAGCCAAGACGGGAAAACGCAGTATTTT.

Note on this clonotype: This may be a read error: a much more frequent sequence differs by one nucleotide. The rearrangement joins TRBV24-1 to TRBJ2-5, with D hard to call. Per germline, CDR1 KGHDR and CDR2 SFDVKD. The CDR3 is 16 amino acids. V lost 5 bases to trimming and J lost 0 bases, with 15 bases between them. This CDR3 is CATSAPGEPYQETQYF. For the CDR3, the DNA is TGTGCCACCAGTGCTCCTGGGGAACCCTACCAAGAGACCCAGTACTTC.

This clonotype was seen at least ten times. The chain joins TRBV28 to TRBJ1-1; no clear D gene. This CDR3 has 14 amino acids. V lost 6 bases and J 0 bases, leaving 11 bases between the germline ends. CDR1 and CDR2 from the germline V gene are MDHEN and SYDVKM. CDR3 coding DNA: TGTGCCAGCAGCAACAACTGGGTGAACACTGAAGCTTTCTTT. Amino acid sequence: CASSNNWVNTEAFF.

This clonotype has a count of ten or more. The CDR3 nucleotides are TGTGCCAGCAGTTTTTCCATCTCGAGCTCTGGGGCCAACGTCCTGACTTTC. Amino acids: CASSFSISSSGANVLTF. This chain links TRBV27 with TRBJ2-6; no clear D. This CDR3 has 17 amino acids. Germline-derived CDR1 and CDR2 are MNHEY and SMNVEV (reference sequence). Trimming took 3 bases from V and 0 from J, leaving 12 bases between them.

In its sample, this clonotype was seen a few times. The chain carries TRBV6-2 or TRBV6-3 and TRBJ2-6; no clear D. Per germline, CDR1 MNHEY and CDR2 SVGEGT. CDR3 length: 15 residues. V lost 6 bases to trimming and J lost 2 bases, with 11 bases between them. The CDR3 loop is CASSIRQAGANVLTF. The CDR3 region has the DNA TGTGCCAGCAGCATAAGACAAGCTGGGGCCAACGTCCTGACTTTC.

This clonotype showed up many times. The chain uses TRBV29-1 and TRBJ2-1; TRBD1 might be the D (7 bases). Germline V gives CDR1 SQVTM, CDR2 ANQGSEA. V gave up 4 bases and J gave up 3 bases, with 10 bases separating them. This CDR3 is 13 amino acids long. CDR3 DNA: TGCAGCGTTGCAGGGGGGCACTACAATGAGCAGTTCTTC. It specifies CSVAGGHYNEQFF.

This clonotype appeared many times. V is TRBV12-3 or TRBV12-4 and J is TRBJ1-2; 9 bases map to TRBD1. With V trimmed by 7 bases and J by 4 bases, 4 bases remained unmatched. This CDR3 contains 13 residues. CDR3 sequence (DNA): TGTGCCAGCACCTTGGACAGGGGCTATGGCTACACCTTC. Residues: CASTLDRGYGYTF.

In this sample, this clonotype turned up many times. The gene calls are TRBV20-1 and TRBJ1-1; possible D gene TRBD1, 5 bases. V lost 2 bases, J lost 0 bases, and 13 bases lay in between. The CDR3 spans 15 residues. CDR1 DFQATT and CDR2 SNEGSKA come from the germline V gene (reference sequence). The CDR3 spells CSARPGLGLNTEAFF. CDR3 sequence (DNA): TGCAGTGCTAGACCAGGCCTGGGACTGAACACTGAAGCTTTCTTT.

About this clonotype: A much bigger clone sits one base away, suggesting this may be a read error. V and J are TRBV5-1 and TRBJ2-5, with D perhaps assigned TRBD1 or TRBD2 (5 bases each). The V gene's germline CDR1 is SGHRS and CDR2 YFSETQ. The CDR3 runs 14 residues. Trimming cost V 4 bases and J 0 bases, with 10 bases left between them. Here the CDR3 reads CASSTGHNQETQYF. As DNA, the CDR3 is TGCGCCAGCAGCACGGGGCACAACCAAGAGACCCAGTACTTC.

This clonotype was seen more than once but under ten times. V and J are TRBV5-1 and TRBJ2-3; 10 bases fit TRBD2. The germline gives CDR1 SGHRS, CDR2 YFSETQ. Trimming at V came to 2 bases and at J to 5 bases, leaving 2 bases not matched to a gene. This CDR3 spans 14 amino acids. The CDR3 region is CASSFSSGGDTQYF. CDR3 DNA sequence: TGCGCCAGCAGCTTTTCTAGCGGGGGAGATACGCAGTATTTT.

This clonotype occurred many times. This sequence joins TRBV10-3 and TRBJ1-2, with D possibly matching TRBD1 (6 bases). Germline CDR1 is ENHRY and CDR2 is SYGVKD. The CDR3 has 13 amino acids. Trimming took off 5 bases at V and 6 bases at J, with 13 bases between the two ends. CDR3 amino acids: CAISPGEWNGYTF. The CDR3 DNA reads as TGTGCCATCAGTCCAGGGGAATGGAATGGCTACACCTTC.

This clonotype was observed at least ten times. The chain uses TRBV5-5 and TRBJ2-2, with D possibly being TRBD1 (5 bases). The CDR3 covers 15 residues. Trimming shortened V by 0 bases and J by 1 base, and 7 bases separated the two germline ends. Per the germline V gene, CDR1 is SGHKS and CDR2 is YYEKEE (reference sequence). CDR3 DNA: TGTGCCAGCAGCTTGGTGGGGCTGAACACCGGGGAGCTGTTTTTT. This gives the protein CASSLVGLNTGELFF.

Many counts were recorded for this clonotype. This rearrangement joins TRBV6-5 to TRBJ1-2, with unresolved D. V lost 2 bases to trimming and J lost 7 bases, with 14 bases between them. This CDR3 contains 14 residues. Germline V gene data show CDR1 as MNHEY and CDR2 as SVGAGI. Here the CDR3 DNA reads TGTGCCAGCAGTTACGACGGGAAGGCTCTTGGCTACACCTTC. Amino acid sequence: CASSYDGKALGYTF.

This clonotype was counted ten times or more. CDR3 DNA: TGCGCCAGCAGCTTTATATCGGCGGTAGGTGACGATACGCAGTATTTT. Its protein product is CASSFISAVGDDTQYF. This sequence joins TRBV5-1 and TRBJ2-3, with D uncertain. Germline V gives CDR1 SGHRS, CDR2 YFSETQ. V was shortened by 2 bases and J by 6 bases, with 19 bases between the two germline ends. The CDR3 extends over 16 amino acids.